These 5 T cell receptor beta chains were sequenced from one sample in a study of T cells of healthy individuals. TCRdb reanalysed the 5' RACE reads using MiXCR and keeps one entry per CDR3 protein. The sample contains about 41,000 distinct CDR3 sequences, about 5% of which appear only once. The receptors were sampled from a human donor in good health.

There are many counts of this clonotype. The chain uses TRBV20-1 and TRBJ2-7; D is undetermined. V lost 3 bases and J lost 3, with 6 bases in between. The CDR3 is 11 amino acids. In germline, CDR1 is DFQATT, CDR2 SNEGSKA (reference sequence). The CDR3 nucleotides read TGCAGTGCTAGTACGGACTACGAGCAGTACTTC. Translation: CSASTDYEQYF.

This clonotype was observed at least ten times. The chain has TRBV3-1 and TRBJ2-2, with no clear D. CDR1 LGHDT and CDR2 YNNKEL come from the germline V gene (reference sequence). The V end lost 2 bases, the J end lost 9 bases, and 7 bases lay between the germline ends. CDR3 size: 12 residues. The CDR3 reads CASSQSGWELFF. CDR3 DNA sequence: TGTGCCAGCAGCCAATCTGGATGGGAGCTGTTTTTT.

At least ten counts were recorded for this clonotype. The chain joins TRBV29-1 to TRBJ2-1, with 11 positions matching TRBD2. J was trimmed by 8 bases and V by 7 bases; bases with no gene match: 10. The germline gives CDR1 SQVTM, CDR2 ANQGSEA. The CDR3 runs 14 residues. This chain's CDR3 is CSGQLAGVLDEQFF. The CDR3 DNA reads TGCAGCGGGCAACTAGCGGGAGTTTTAGATGAGCAGTTCTTC.

This clonotype was recorded many times. The CDR3 region is CASSFGGLGTEAFF. The CDR3 bases are TGTGCCAGCAGTTTCGGGGGGCTCGGCACTGAAGCTTTCTTT. The rearrangement uses TRBV12-3 or TRBV12-4 and TRBJ1-1; a possible D gene is TRBD1 (6 bases). CDR3 length: 14 residues. Deletions cut 3 bases from V and 4 bases from J, with 12 bases between.

This clonotype was observed a handful of times. V is TRBV7-9 and J is TRBJ1-2; TRBD1 might be the D (5 bases). Trimming stripped 3 bases from V and 4 bases from J, with 9 bases between. The CDR3 contains 13 residues. Germline V lookup: CDR1 SEHNR, CDR2 FQNEAQ (reference sequence). The CDR3, as DNA: TGTGCCAGCAGCTTGGAGGGGATCTATGGCTACACCTTC. It encodes CASSLEGIYGYTF. The full variable domain, completed using reference TRBV7-9 and TRBJ1-2, is DTGVSQNPRHKITKRGQNVTFRCDPISEHNRLYWYRQTLGQGPEFLTYFQNEAQLEKSRLLSDRFSAERPKGSFSTLEIQRTEQGDSAMYLCASSLEGIYGYTFGSGTRLTVV.